This passage covers 11 T cell receptor beta chains from one sample sequenced in a study of blood T cell repertoires in COVID-19. Sequenced by immunoSEQ multiplex PCR; TCRdb stores in-frame clones only, minus some. The table lists approximately 170,000 clones, 84% of them singletons. Material for sequencing was peripheral blood. The receptors were sampled from a man aged 40-50 years who had recovered from COVID-19.

The chain joins TRBV27 to TRBJ1-5; 7 bases are shared with TRBD1. This CDR3 is 15 amino acids long. Germline values: CDR1 MNHEY, CDR2 SMNVEV (reference sequence). With V trimmed by 3 bases and J by 4 bases, 6 bases remained unmatched. DNA for the CDR3: TGTGCCAGCAGTTTTACAGGGGCCCTTAATCAGCCCCAGCATTTT. Protein product: CASSFTGALNQPQHF.

J is TRBJ2-3 and V is TRBV11-3; D is uncertain. The V and J ends lost 4 bases and 14 bases respectively, with 13 bases between them. CDR3 size: 11 residues. Germline V gene sequence: CDR1 SGHNT, CDR2 YENEEA. This chain's CDR3 is CASSSSNTAYF. The DNA for the CDR3 is TGTGCCAGCAGCTCATCAAATACAGCGTATTTT.

The chain's CDR3 is CASSLGFAIEYEQYF. The CDR3 DNA reads TGTGCCAGCAGCTTAGGTTTTGCTATTGAATACGAGCAGTACTTC. The chain joins TRBV7-8 to TRBJ2-7; D unresolved. The CDR3 loop spans 15 amino acids. Germline assignment: CDR1 SGHVS and CDR2 FQNEAQ. V was clipped by 1 base and J by 4 bases, with 14 bases between them.

The chain links TRBV4-3 to TRBJ2-5; D unresolved. The CDR3 is made up of 15 amino acids. The V end was cut by 0 bases, the J end by 5 bases, with 13 bases between. Germline assignment: CDR1 LGHNA and CDR2 YSLEER. The DNA for the CDR3 is TGCGCCAGCAGCCAAGATAGAGGTCGGTGGGAGACCCAGTACTTC. Its protein product is CASSQDRGRWETQYF.

V gene TRBV11-3 combines with J gene TRBJ2-1; the D gene is possibly TRBD1 (7 bases). The V end lost 3 bases, the J end lost 7 bases, and 16 bases lay between the germline ends. The CDR3 is 15 residues long. The germline V gene has CDR1 SGHNT and CDR2 YENEEA. The CDR3 DNA is TGTGCCAGCAGCTTCAGGGGGGTATTTCGGAATGAGCAGTTCTTC. Protein sequence: CASSFRGVFRNEQFF.

The chain recombines TRBV3-1 (or the pseudogene TRBV3-2) with TRBJ2-7; TRBD1 matches 9 bases. Looked up from germline, CDR1 is LGHDT and CDR2 is YNNKEL (reference sequence). The CDR3 runs 15 residues. The V segment lost 3 bases and the J segment 2 bases; nucleotides outside the gene matches: 5. The CDR3 loop reads CASSHGQGNPYEQYF. The CDR3 region has the DNA TGTGCCAGCAGCCATGGACAGGGGAACCCCTACGAGCAGTACTTC.

The chain joins TRBV18 to TRBJ2-5; 9 nucleotides match TRBD1. The CDR3 runs to 16 residues. Per germline, CDR1 KGHSH and CDR2 LQKENI. The V gene end was trimmed by 6 bases and the J gene end by 2 bases; junction bases not matched to a gene: 10. The CDR3 loop reads CASSTRTGAGQETQYF. The CDR3 nucleotides read TGTGCCAGCTCGACCCGGACAGGGGCCGGGCAAGAGACCCAGTACTTC.

The CDR3 loop reads CASRRQGASYNEQFF. CDR3 in DNA: TGTGCCAGCAGGAGACAGGGGGCCTCCTACAATGAGCAGTTCTTC. The rearrangement links TRBV2 to TRBJ2-1; 10 bases are shared with TRBD1. The germline V gene encodes CDR1 SNHLY and CDR2 FYNNEI. The CDR3 spans 15 residues. The V segment lost 6 bases and the J segment 0 bases; nucleotides outside the gene matches: 2.

J is TRBJ2-1 and V is TRBV4-1; 9 bases align to TRBD2. Germline values: CDR1 MGHRA, CDR2 YSYEKL. The CDR3 contains 16 residues. J was trimmed by 7 bases and V by 3 bases; bases with no gene match: 10. CDR3 sequence: CASSQSRGGPRNEQFF. CDR3 DNA sequence: TGCGCCAGCAGCCAGTCGCGGGGGGGCCCGAGGAATGAGCAGTTCTTC.

This sequence joins TRBV28 and TRBJ2-3; 11 bases fit TRBD2. In germline, CDR1 is MDHEN, CDR2 SYDVKM. This CDR3 is 16 amino acids long. V was clipped by 5 bases and J by 6 bases; unmatched bases: 10. Written as DNA, the CDR3 is TGTGCCAGCAGTCCAGATAGCGGGAGGGATTCGGATACGCAGTATTTT. Translation gives CASSPDSGRDSDTQYF.

The chain is built from TRBV6-5 and TRBJ2-5; D gene ambiguous. Germline CDR1 reads MNHEY; CDR2 reads SVGAGI. The CDR3 consists of 11 residues. CDR3 region: CATRLGETQYF. CDR3 bases: TGTGCTACCCGGCTCGGGGAGACCCAGTACTTC.